This TCR beta chain derives from a study of blood T cell repertoires in COVID-19. Methods used by the authors: Amplification of reference gene primers was used by the study to estimate nucleated cell counts. Libraries were prepared by immunoSEQ multiplex PCR; TCRdb keeps only in-frame clonotypes and omits some of them. V, J and clone size reflect that table, while D and trimming were determined from the DNA. The profile shows about 150,000 clones, approximately 90% of them singletons. Across 24 US areas, participants ranged in age from roughly 18 to 95 years. This CDR3 spans 15 amino acids. Germline V lookup: CDR1 MNHNS, CDR2 SASEGT. V was shortened by 2 bases and J by 4 bases, with 15 bases between the two germline ends.

The sequence derives from a woman aged 40 to 50 who had been exposed to COVID-19. The J gene is TRBJ2-7, the V gene TRBV6-1, with a weak D call TRBD1 (6 bases). Sequencing was carried out using PBMCs or T cells enriched from blood (not recorded which). The CDR3 DNA reads as TGTGCCAGCAGTGAATACCACAGGGCGAGTTACGAGCAGTACTTC. Translation: CASSEYHRASYEQYF.